These 31 T cell receptor beta chains were all obtained from the same sample, sequenced in a study of regulatory T cells in long-lasting Graves disease. Time point indicated: persistent/refractory GD, antithyroid drugs over 5 years with positive TRAb. Following extraction of RNA from PBMCs, that RNA was used to make the TCR library. Both iRepertoire HTBI primers and Arm-PCR of CDR3 regions were used to build the TCR beta libraries. TCRdb used MiXCR to reprocess the multiplex PCR reads, holding one entry per CDR3 protein. The sample comprises around 450,000 distinct CDR3 sequences, approximately 21% of which are singletons, and roughly 7.7% rests with the top ten. Sample: peripheral blood mononuclear cells (PBMCs), taken when the disease was refractory, from a patient treated with antithyroid drugs. All receptors come from a female donor with Graves disease.

This clonotype has ten or more counts. The V call is TRBV2, the J call TRBJ1-5, with a tentative D call TRBD1 (5 bases). The germline V gene encodes CDR1 SNHLY and CDR2 FYNNEI. Deletions cut 4 bases from V and 1 base from J, with 11 bases between. This CDR3 is 15 amino acids long. The CDR3 sequence is CASSVGRVSNQPQHF. As DNA, the CDR3 is TGTGCCAGCAGTGTAGGCAGGGTGAGCAATCAGCCCCAGCATTTT.

Concerning this clonotype itself: The germline gene is not matched at one end of the junction; a read error may be the cause. This chain connects TRBV5-4 to TRBJ2-5; TRBD1 agrees at 7 bases. The CDR3 is 14 residues long. CDR1 and CDR2 from the germline V gene are SGHNT and YYREEE (reference sequence). DNA of the CDR3: TGCGCCAGCAGCCTCGACAGGGCTAAAGAGACCCAGTACTTC. Translated: CASSLDRAKETQYF.

Notes on this clonotype: Possible read error: a much larger clone is one base away. The CDR3 loop reads CASSPQAGASSYEQCF. CDR3 sequence (DNA): TGTGCCAGCAGCCCCCAGGCCGGGGCTTCCTCCTACGAGCAGTGCTTC. This rearrangement joins TRBV12-3 or TRBV12-4 to TRBJ2-7; D possibly uses TRBD1 or TRBD2 (5 bases each). The CDR3 runs to 16 residues.

The V gene is TRBV4-2, the J gene TRBJ2-7, with D unresolved. Germline V gives CDR1 LGHNA, CDR2 YNFKEQ. Trimming stripped 1 base from V and 4 bases from J, with 23 bases between. The CDR3 is 18 amino acids. The CDR3 nucleotides read TGTGCCAGCAGCCAAGTCGGTGGTATTGTAGGATATCAATACGAGCAGTACTTC. Translated, it gives CASSQVGGIVGYQYEQYF.

This clonotype was observed many times. The chain joins TRBV27 to TRBJ1-2; 8 nucleotides align to TRBD1. The CDR3 has 14 amino acids. With 3 bases clipped from V and 8 bases from J, the junction kept 8 bases outside the gene matches. Germline V CDR1 and CDR2: MNHEY, SMNVEV (reference sequence). CDR3 residues: CASSFGRTGNGYTF. The CDR3 DNA is TGTGCCAGCAGTTTCGGGAGGACAGGGAACGGCTACACCTTC.

The chain recombines TRBV19 with TRBJ2-7, with 8 bases matching TRBD1. The CDR3 loop spans 15 amino acids. Per germline, CDR1 LNHDA and CDR2 SQIVND (reference sequence). V lost 0 bases, J lost 3 bases, and 4 bases stayed unmatched. The CDR3 DNA follows: TGTGCCAGTAGTATAGACGGGACAGGTGTCTACGAGCAGTACTTC. Protein: CASSIDGTGVYEQYF.

This clonotype has ten or more counts. The V call is TRBV12-3 or TRBV12-4, the J call TRBJ1-6; D gene unclear. The length of the CDR3 is 14 residues. V lost 10 bases and J 7 bases, leaving 17 bases between the germline ends. The CDR3 nucleotides read TGTGCCACCAACGAGGGTTCTGGAAATTCACCCCTCCACTTT. Translated: CATNEGSGNSPLHF.

This clonotype was recorded many times. The chain employs TRBV28 and TRBJ2-7; TRBD2 agrees at 8 bases. This CDR3 spans 15 amino acids. V dropped 6 bases and J dropped 0; count of bases not matched to a gene: 7. In germline, CDR1 is MDHEN, CDR2 SYDVKM. The CDR3 loop reads CASRQPSGLSYEQYF. The CDR3 region has the DNA TGTGCCAGCAGGCAACCTAGCGGGCTCTCCTACGAGCAGTACTTC.

This clonotype was seen more than once but under ten times. The V call is TRBV29-1, the J call TRBJ1-2; no reliable D call. Trimming removed 3 bases from V and 4 bases from J, with 9 bases in between. This CDR3 is built from 12 residues. Looked up from germline, CDR1 is SQVTM and CDR2 is ANQGSEA. This chain's CDR3 is CSVDHMGYGYTF. The CDR3 region has the DNA TGCAGCGTTGACCACATGGGCTATGGCTACACCTTC.

This clonotype was detected many times. This chain uses TRBV28 with TRBJ1-2; 9 bases are shared with TRBD1. CDR3 size: 14 residues. The J segment lost 8 bases and the V segment lost 4 bases, leaving 8 bases of the junction unmatched. From germline, CDR1 is MDHEN and CDR2 SYDVKM. Here the CDR3 DNA reads TGTGCCAGCAGTTCACCGGGACAGGGTATCGGCTACACCTTC. Amino acid sequence: CASSSPGQGIGYTF.

This chain joins TRBV12-3 or TRBV12-4 and TRBJ2-3, with TRBD2 matching 8 bases. The J segment lost 5 bases and the V segment lost 4 bases, leaving 5 bases of the junction unmatched. The CDR3 totals 14 residues. CDR3 in DNA: TGTGCCAGCAGTTCGAACCTAGCGGGAGATACGCAGTATTTT. Translation: CASSSNLAGDTQYF.

The rearrangement links TRBV7-3 to TRBJ1-1; D is perhaps TRBD1 (5 bases). The CDR3 sequence is 15 residues long. V lost 2 bases, J lost 5 bases, and 15 bases lay in between. Germline-derived CDR1 and CDR2 are SGHTA and FQGTGA. The CDR3 sequence is CASSLRGGGDTEAFF. In nucleotides, the CDR3 is TGTGCCAGCAGCTTACGCGGGGGGGGAGATACTGAAGCTTTCTTT.

A remark on this clonotype: The conserved phenylalanine or tryptophan normally closing the CDR3 is absent here, so this likely arose from a read error. The CDR3 spells CASSPPGERMRYTL. The CDR3 DNA follows: TGTGCCAGTAGTCCCCCAGGGGAGCGTATGCGCTACACCCTC. V gene TRBV19 combines with J gene TRBJ1-2; tentatively, D is TRBD1 (6 bases). V was cut by 5 bases and J by 9 bases, with 19 bases left in between. CDR1 and CDR2 from the germline V gene are LNHDA and SQIVND (reference sequence). The CDR3 has 14 amino acids.

On this clonotype itself: This clone may be a read error of a much larger clone one base away. V usage is TRBV7-2 and J usage is TRBJ2-7; a possible D gene is TRBD1 (6 bases). V lost 0 bases to trimming and J lost 6 bases, with 15 bases between them. Germline CDR1 reads SGHTA; CDR2 reads FQGNSA. The CDR3 is made up of 15 amino acids. The CDR3 protein is CASSLAQGWTCEQYF. The CDR3 DNA reads as TGTGCCAGCAGCTTAGCCCAGGGGTGGACCTGCGAGCAGTACTTC.

This clonotype was seen at least ten times. The chain employs TRBV7-9 and TRBJ2-5; D might be TRBD2 (5 bases). The germline CDR1 and CDR2 sequences are SEHNR and FQNEAQ (reference sequence). This CDR3 region has 16 residues. Trimming removed 4 bases at V and 4 bases at J, with 19 bases between. The CDR3, as DNA: TGTGCCAGCAGCTCTCCCCCCCGGGAACTAGGAGAGACCCAGTACTTC. Residues: CASSSPPRELGETQYF. The complete variable domain, with remaining parts taken from reference TRBV7-9 and TRBJ2-5, reads DTGVSQNPRHKITKRGQNVTFRCDPISEHNRLYWYRQTLGQGPEFLTYFQNEAQLEKSRLLSDRFSAERPKGSFSTLEIQRTEQGDSAMYLCASSSPPRELGETQYFGPGTRLLVL.

The sample holds many counts of this clonotype. The chain is built from TRBV20-1 and TRBJ1-1, with 7 bases matching TRBD1. Germline V lookup: CDR1 DFQATT, CDR2 SNEGSKA (reference sequence). The CDR3 is made up of 14 amino acids. The J segment lost 0 bases and the V segment lost 8 bases, leaving 9 bases of the junction unmatched. The chain's CDR3 is CSTALTGMNTEAFF. The CDR3 nucleotides are TGCAGTACCGCGCTGACAGGGATGAACACTGAAGCTTTCTTT.

This clonotype was seen a handful of times. The V gene is TRBV27, the J gene TRBJ2-5; 7 bases match TRBD1. The end of the DNA aligns better with TRBJ2-1, so the J call may be wrong. Germline values: CDR1 MNHEY, CDR2 SMNVEV (reference sequence). The CDR3 runs 14 residues. The CDR3 nucleotides read TGTGCCAGCAGTTTAAGCAGGGGGTACAATGAGCAGTTCTTC. As protein: CASSLSRGYNEQFF.

The table lists this clonotype with many counts. CDR3 coding DNA: TGTGCCAGCAGCATCCAGACGGGGGCAATAAGGAACACTGAAGCTTTCTTT. This translates into CASSIQTGAIRNTEAFF. V and J are TRBV11-1 and TRBJ1-1; D is possibly TRBD1 (6 bases). The CDR3 is 17 amino acids. V dropped 5 bases and J dropped 1 base, with 20 bases sitting between them. Germline CDR1 is SGHAT and CDR2 is FQDESV (reference sequence).

This clonotype has a count of ten or more. The V gene is TRBV28, the J gene TRBJ2-5, with a possible D match to TRBD2 (6 bases). V lost 6 bases to trimming and J lost 2 bases, with 13 bases between them. The germline gives CDR1 MDHEN, CDR2 SYDVKM. The CDR3 extends over 14 amino acids. CDR3 sequence (DNA): TGTGCCAGCAGAATTTCCGGGACTCAAGAGACCCAGTACTTC. Protein product: CASRISGTQETQYF. Full variable domain (missing parts from reference TRBV28 and TRBJ2-5): DVKVTQSSRYLVKRTGEKVFLECVQDMDHENMFWYRQDPGLGLRLIYFSYDVKMKEKGDIPEGYSVSREKKERFSLILESASTNQTSMYLCASRISGTQETQYFGPGTRLLVL.

This clonotype was seen a handful of times. The gene calls are TRBV20-1 and TRBJ1-5; D may be TRBD1 (5 bases). V was trimmed by 4 bases and J by 4 bases, leaving 20 bases between them. There are 16 residues in the CDR3. The V gene's germline CDR1 is DFQATT and CDR2 SNEGSKA (reference sequence). DNA for the CDR3: TGCAGTGCTACCCCACTGCTCGGGACGTTGAATCAGCCCCAGCATTTT. Translated: CSATPLLGTLNQPQHF.

V is TRBV6-5 and J is TRBJ1-6, with D maybe TRBD1 (5 bases). Deletions cut 2 bases from V and 8 bases from J, with 13 bases between. The germline CDR1 and CDR2 sequences are MNHEY and SVGAGI. The CDR3 length is 15 residues. CDR3 coding DNA: TGTGCCAGCAGTTACGGCGGGCAGGGCTATTCACCCCTCCACTTT. Translated: CASSYGGQGYSPLHF.

V usage is TRBV11-1 and J usage is TRBJ2-5, with TRBD2 as a possible D gene (6 bases). The germline V and J ends were trimmed by 2 bases and 2 bases, with 12 bases remaining between them. Per germline, CDR1 SGHAT and CDR2 FQDESV (reference sequence). This CDR3 region has 15 residues. The CDR3 DNA is TGTGCCAGCAGCTTAACCAGGGCGGGACAAGAGACCCAGTACTTC. It translates to CASSLTRAGQETQYF.

This CDR3 reads CSARSPGGGYEQYF. DNA for the CDR3: TGCAGTGCTAGATCCCCGGGGGGGGGCTACGAGCAGTACTTC. The rearrangement joins TRBV20-1 to TRBJ2-7, with 8 nucleotides matching TRBD2. The length of the CDR3 is 14 residues. In germline, CDR1 is DFQATT, CDR2 SNEGSKA (reference sequence). The J segment lost 3 bases and the V segment lost 2 bases, leaving 6 bases of the junction unmatched.

In the case of this clonotype: A much larger clonotype is one base distant, so this may be a read error. This chain connects TRBV24-1 to TRBJ1-2; no definite D call. The CDR3 extends over 14 amino acids. Per the germline V gene, CDR1 is KGHDR and CDR2 is SFDVKD. The CDR3 region is CATSDSRGGYDYTF. CDR3 nucleotide sequence: TGTGCCACCAGTGATTCCCGGGGAGGCTATGACTACACCTTC.

This clonotype was counted ten times or more. The chain joins TRBV7-9 to TRBJ2-4, with a possible D match to TRBD1 (8 bases). Trimming pared 5 bases from V and 1 base from J, leaving 15 bases between. Per germline, CDR1 SEHNR and CDR2 FQNEAQ (reference sequence). The CDR3 sequence is 16 residues long. CDR3 DNA sequence: TGTGCCAGCAGCCCAACAGGGGGGGAGGCCAAAAACATTCAGTACTTC. It translates to CASSPTGGEAKNIQYF.

This clonotype was picked up a small number of times. The V gene is TRBV5-6, the J gene TRBJ2-6; D is undetermined. CDR3 length: 15 amino acids. The V end lost 5 bases, the J end lost 0 bases, and 9 bases lay between the germline ends. Per germline, CDR1 SGHDT and CDR2 YYEEEE. The DNA for the CDR3 is TGTGCCAGCAGTTCATCAAACTCTGGGGCCAACGTCCTGACTTTC. It specifies CASSSSNSGANVLTF.

The chain employs TRBV2 and TRBJ1-2; D is perhaps TRBD1 (5 bases). Trimming left V 6 bases short and J 3 bases short, with 20 bases between. The CDR3 sequence is 16 residues long. The V gene's germline CDR1 is SNHLY and CDR2 FYNNEI. CDR3 sequence (DNA): TGTGCCAGCAGCCAAGAGGGACGGGGGACGGACTATGGCTACACCTTC. Its protein product is CASSQEGRGTDYGYTF.

This clonotype has just a few counts. The chain joins TRBV20-1 to TRBJ1-2; no firm D call. Between the trimmed V and J ends, which lost 1 base and 8 bases, there was a span of 29 bases. The germline CDR1 and CDR2 sequences are DFQATT and SNEGSKA (reference sequence). The CDR3 is 18 amino acids. Here the CDR3 DNA reads TGCAGTGCTAGAGCTGTCGGTTTGCGGGTCAGTCCCCGACGGGGCTACACCTTC. Protein: CSARAVGLRVSPRRGYTF.

The chain employs TRBV3-1 and TRBJ1-6; 8 bases match TRBD1. The V and J ends lost 4 bases and 9 bases, in that order; junction bases with no gene match: 8. This CDR3 spans 15 amino acids. Germline loops: CDR1 LGHDT, CDR2 YNNKEL (reference sequence). The CDR3 nucleotides are TGTGCCAGCAGCCCCACAACAGGGACAGGTTCACCCCTCCACTTT. It codes for CASSPTTGTGSPLHF. The variable domain in full, completed from reference TRBV3-1 and TRBJ1-6, reads DTAVSQTPKYLVTQMGNDKSIKCEQNLGHDTMYWYKQDSKKFLKIMFSYNNKELIINETVPNRFSPKSPDKAHLNLHINSLELGDSAVYFCASSPTTGTGSPLHFGNGTRLTVT.

V is TRBV18 and J is TRBJ1-2; 8 nucleotides agree with TRBD1. V lost 5 bases to trimming and J lost 4 bases; unmatched junction nucleotides: 0. The CDR3 runs 12 residues. In germline, CDR1 is KGHSH, CDR2 LQKENI. The CDR3 sequence: CASSTGGYGYTF. The CDR3, as DNA: TGTGCCAGCTCAACAGGGGGCTATGGCTACACCTTC.

V gene TRBV3-1 combines with J gene TRBJ2-3; 12 bases line up with TRBD2. CDR1 is LGHDT and CDR2 is YNNKEL in the germline V gene (reference sequence). Germline trimming cut 8 bases from V and 4 bases from J; bases unmatched to any gene: 1. The CDR3 totals 13 residues. In nucleotides, the CDR3 is TGTGCCAGCGGACTAGCGGGATCAGATACGCAGTATTTT. It encodes CASGLAGSDTQYF.